The rows below give T cell receptor beta chains drawn from one sample of a study of blood T cell repertoires in COVID-19. This table comes from immunoSEQ multiplex PCR, and its TCRdb copy is limited to in-frame clones, with some not included. The repertoire consists of about 160,000 clones, with approximately 92% occurring once and the leading ten covering about 5%. The source material was peripheral blood. The source of these receptors is a woman between 45 and 60 years old with acute or convalescent COVID-19. Both conserved end residues are part of each CDR3. The D gene is left open where the match is weak.

>TRBD1|TRBJ1-2|TRBV28
CASSLIATGGSNGYTF
>TRBD2|TRBJ2-5|TRBV24-1
CATSDFLAGNQETQYF
>TRBD2|TRBJ2-1|TRBV2
CASSPGLARQEQFF
>.|TRBJ1-2|TRBV9
CASSKNREGYYGYTF
>TRBD1|TRBJ1-1|TRBV3-1/TRBV3-2
CASSPGQMNTEAFF
>.|TRBJ1-1|TRBV7-9
CASSFGAGMGAFF
>.|TRBJ2-3|TRBV24-1
CATSEPRQGLTDTQYF
>.|TRBJ1-2|TRBV6-5
CASRIPGGAGYGYTF
>.|TRBJ2-7|TRBV7-8
CASSPVADDYEQYF
>TRBD1|TRBJ2-7|TRBV6-5
CASSYSTGPRSYEQYF
>.|TRBJ1-2|TRBV6-4
CASSDSSGTSTLGYTF
>TRBD2|TRBJ2-2|TRBV10-1
CASTSGGAGELFF
>.|TRBJ2-7|TRBV13
CASSADRNEQYF
>.|TRBJ2-3|TRBV6-2/TRBV6-3
CASSPLTTDTQYF
>TRBD2|TRBJ2-1|TRBV6-6
CASSQGLAGLANEQFF
>.|TRBJ1-1|TRBV10-3
CAIGGQSAEAFF
>TRBD1|TRBJ2-1|TRBV28
CASRHRGNYNEQFF
>.|TRBJ1-2|TRBV5-8
CASSLEEGRYGYTF